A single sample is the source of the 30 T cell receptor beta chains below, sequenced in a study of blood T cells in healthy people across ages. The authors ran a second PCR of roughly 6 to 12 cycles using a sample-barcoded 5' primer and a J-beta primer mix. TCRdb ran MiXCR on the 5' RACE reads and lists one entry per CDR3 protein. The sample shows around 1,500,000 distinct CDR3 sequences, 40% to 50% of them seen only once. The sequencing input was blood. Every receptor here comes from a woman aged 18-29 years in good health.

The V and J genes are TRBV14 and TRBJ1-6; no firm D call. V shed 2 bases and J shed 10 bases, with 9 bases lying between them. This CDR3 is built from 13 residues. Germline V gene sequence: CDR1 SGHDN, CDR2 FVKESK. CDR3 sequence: CASSQLPGSPLHF. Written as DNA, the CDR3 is TGTGCCAGCAGCCAACTTCCGGGATCACCCCTCCACTTT.

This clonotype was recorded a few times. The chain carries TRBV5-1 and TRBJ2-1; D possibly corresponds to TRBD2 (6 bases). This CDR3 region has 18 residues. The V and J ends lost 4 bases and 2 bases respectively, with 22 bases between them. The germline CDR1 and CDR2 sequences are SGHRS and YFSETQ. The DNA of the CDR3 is TGCGCCAGCAGCCCCATTCCGCTACGGGACTGGGCCTACAATGAGCAGTTCTTC. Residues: CASSPIPLRDWAYNEQFF. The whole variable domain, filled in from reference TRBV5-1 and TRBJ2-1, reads KAGVTQTPRYLIKTRGQQVTLSCSPISGHRSVSWYQQTPGQGLQFLFEYFSETQRNKGNFPGRFSGRQFSNSRSEMNVSTLELGDSALYLCASSPIPLRDWAYNEQFFGPGTRLTVL.

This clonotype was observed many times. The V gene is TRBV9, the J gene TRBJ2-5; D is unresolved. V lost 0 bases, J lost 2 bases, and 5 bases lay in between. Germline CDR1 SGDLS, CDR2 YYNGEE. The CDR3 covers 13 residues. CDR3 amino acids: CASSVAPQETQYF. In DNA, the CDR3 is TGTGCCAGCAGCGTAGCGCCGCAAGAGACCCAGTACTTC. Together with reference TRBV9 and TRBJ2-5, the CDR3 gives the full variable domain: DSGVTQTPKHLITATGQRVTLRCSPRSGDLSVYWYQQSLDQGLQFLIQYYNGEERAKGNILERFSAQQFPDLHSELNLSSLELGDSALYFCASSVAPQETQYFGPGTRLLVL.

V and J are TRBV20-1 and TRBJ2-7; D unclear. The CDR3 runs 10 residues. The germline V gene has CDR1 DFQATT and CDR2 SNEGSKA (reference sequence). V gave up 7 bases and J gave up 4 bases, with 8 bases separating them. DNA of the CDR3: TGCAGTGTAGGGCAGTACGAGCAGTACTTC. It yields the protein CSVGQYEQYF.

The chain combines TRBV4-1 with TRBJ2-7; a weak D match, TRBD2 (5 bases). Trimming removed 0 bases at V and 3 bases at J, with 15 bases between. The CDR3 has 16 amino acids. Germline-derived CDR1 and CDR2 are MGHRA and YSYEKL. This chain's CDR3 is CASSQDLEGRDYEQYF. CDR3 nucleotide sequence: TGCGCCAGCAGCCAAGATTTAGAGGGAAGGGACTACGAGCAGTACTTC.

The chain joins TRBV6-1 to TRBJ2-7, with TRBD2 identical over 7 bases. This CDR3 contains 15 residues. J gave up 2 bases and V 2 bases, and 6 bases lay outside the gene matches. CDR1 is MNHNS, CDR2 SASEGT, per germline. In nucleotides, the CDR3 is TGTGCCAGCAGTGAATATCTAGCGGACGCCTACGAGCAGTACTTC. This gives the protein CASSEYLADAYEQYF.

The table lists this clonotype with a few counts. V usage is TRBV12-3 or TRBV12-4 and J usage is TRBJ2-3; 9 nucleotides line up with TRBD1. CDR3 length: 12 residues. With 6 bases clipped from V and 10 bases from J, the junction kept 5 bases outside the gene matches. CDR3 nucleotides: TGTGCCAGCAGATCAGACAGGGGGGCGCAGTATTTT. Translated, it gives CASRSDRGAQYF.

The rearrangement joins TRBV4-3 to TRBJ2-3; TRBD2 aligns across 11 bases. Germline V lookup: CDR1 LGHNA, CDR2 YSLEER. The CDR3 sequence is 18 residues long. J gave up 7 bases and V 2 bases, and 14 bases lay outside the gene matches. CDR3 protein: CASSQNLGTSGLTNTQYF. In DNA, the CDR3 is TGCGCCAGCAGCCAAAACCTCGGGACTAGCGGACTCACGAATACGCAGTATTTT.

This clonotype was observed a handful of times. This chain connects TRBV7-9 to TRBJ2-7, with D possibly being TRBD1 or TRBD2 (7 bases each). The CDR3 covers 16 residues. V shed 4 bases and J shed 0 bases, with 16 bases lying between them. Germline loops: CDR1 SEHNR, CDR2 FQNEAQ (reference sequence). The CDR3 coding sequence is TGTGCCAGCAGCTCCTCAGGGGGGGGGAGCTCCTACGAGCAGTACTTC. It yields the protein CASSSSGGGSSYEQYF.

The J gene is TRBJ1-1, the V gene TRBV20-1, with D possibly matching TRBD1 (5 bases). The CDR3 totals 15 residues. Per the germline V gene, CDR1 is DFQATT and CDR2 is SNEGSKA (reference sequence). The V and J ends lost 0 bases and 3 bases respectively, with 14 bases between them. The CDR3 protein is CSAREETGRHTEAFF. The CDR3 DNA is TGCAGTGCTAGAGAGGAAACGGGACGCCACACTGAAGCTTTCTTT.

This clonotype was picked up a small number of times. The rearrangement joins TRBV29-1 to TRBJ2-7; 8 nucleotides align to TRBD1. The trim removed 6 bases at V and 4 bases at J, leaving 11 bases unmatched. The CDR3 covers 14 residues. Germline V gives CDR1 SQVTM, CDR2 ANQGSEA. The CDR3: CSVGTDRGHYEQYF. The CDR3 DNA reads TGCAGCGTAGGGACCGACAGGGGCCATTACGAGCAGTACTTC.

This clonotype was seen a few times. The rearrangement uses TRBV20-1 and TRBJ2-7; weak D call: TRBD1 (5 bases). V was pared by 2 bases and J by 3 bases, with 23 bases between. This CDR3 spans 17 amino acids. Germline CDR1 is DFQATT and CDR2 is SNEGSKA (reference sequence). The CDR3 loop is CSARKPQALRTLYEQYF. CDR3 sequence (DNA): TGCAGTGCTAGAAAACCCCAGGCTCTTAGGACACTCTACGAGCAGTACTTC.

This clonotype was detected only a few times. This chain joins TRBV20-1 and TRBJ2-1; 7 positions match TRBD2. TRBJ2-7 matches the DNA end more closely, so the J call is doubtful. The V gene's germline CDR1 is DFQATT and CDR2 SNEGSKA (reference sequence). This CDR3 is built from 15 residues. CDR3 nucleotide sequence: TGCAGTGCTAGGTCTTGGAGCGGGGCCGACAATGAGCAGTACTTC. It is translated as CSARSWSGADNEQYF.

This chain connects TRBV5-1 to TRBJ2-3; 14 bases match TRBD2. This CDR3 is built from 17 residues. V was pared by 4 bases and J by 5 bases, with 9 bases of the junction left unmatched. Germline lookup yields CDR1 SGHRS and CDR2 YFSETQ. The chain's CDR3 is CASSQGTSGSPRDTQYF. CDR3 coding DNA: TGCGCCAGCAGCCAAGGGACTAGCGGGAGCCCTAGAGATACGCAGTATTTT.

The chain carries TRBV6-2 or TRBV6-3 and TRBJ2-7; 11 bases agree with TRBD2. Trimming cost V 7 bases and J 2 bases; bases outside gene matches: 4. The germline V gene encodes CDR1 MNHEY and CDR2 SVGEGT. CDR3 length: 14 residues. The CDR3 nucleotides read TGTGCCAGCACTCCGGGACTAGCGGCCTACGAGCAGTACTTC. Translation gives CASTPGLAAYEQYF.

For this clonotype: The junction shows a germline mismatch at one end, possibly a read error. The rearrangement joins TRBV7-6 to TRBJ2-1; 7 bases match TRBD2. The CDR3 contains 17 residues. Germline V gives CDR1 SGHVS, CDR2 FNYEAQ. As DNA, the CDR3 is TGTGCCAGCAGCTTAGCACCGGGAGGCTTCGGCTACAATGAGCGGTTCTTC. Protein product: CASSLAPGGFGYNERFF.

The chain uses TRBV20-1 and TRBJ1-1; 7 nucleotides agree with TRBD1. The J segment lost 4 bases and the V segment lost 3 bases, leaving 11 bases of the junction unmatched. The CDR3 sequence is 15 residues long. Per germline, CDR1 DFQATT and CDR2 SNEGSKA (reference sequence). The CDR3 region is CSARIRGGLATEAFF. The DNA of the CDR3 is TGCAGTGCTAGGATCAGGGGGGGTTTGGCCACTGAAGCTTTCTTT.

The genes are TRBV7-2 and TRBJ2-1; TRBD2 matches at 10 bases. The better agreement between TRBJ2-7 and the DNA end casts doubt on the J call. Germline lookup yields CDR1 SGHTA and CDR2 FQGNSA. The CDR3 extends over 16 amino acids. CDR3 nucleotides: TGTGCCAGCAGCAGGTCTAGCGGGAGCTCCTACAATGAGCAGTACTTC. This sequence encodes CASSRSSGSSYNEQYF.

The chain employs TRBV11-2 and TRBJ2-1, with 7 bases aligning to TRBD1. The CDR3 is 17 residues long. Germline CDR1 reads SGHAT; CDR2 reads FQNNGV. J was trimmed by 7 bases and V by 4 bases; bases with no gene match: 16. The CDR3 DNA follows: TGTGCCAGCAGCTCCACTATTACGACAGGGCGGGTGAATGAGCAGTTCTTC. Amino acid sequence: CASSSTITTGRVNEQFF.

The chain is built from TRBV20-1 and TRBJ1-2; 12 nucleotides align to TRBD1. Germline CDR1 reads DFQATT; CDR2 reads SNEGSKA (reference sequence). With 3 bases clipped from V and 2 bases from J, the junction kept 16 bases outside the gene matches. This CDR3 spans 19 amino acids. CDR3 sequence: CSASPTPGQGAPNNYGYTF. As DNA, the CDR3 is TGCAGTGCTAGTCCAACTCCGGGACAGGGGGCTCCGAACAACTATGGCTACACCTTC.

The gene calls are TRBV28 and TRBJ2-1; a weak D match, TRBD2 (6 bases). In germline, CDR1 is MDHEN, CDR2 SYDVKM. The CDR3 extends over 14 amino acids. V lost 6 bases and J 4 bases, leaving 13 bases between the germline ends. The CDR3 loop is CASSWGLPYNEQFF. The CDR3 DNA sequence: TGTGCCAGCAGCTGGGGACTTCCGTACAATGAGCAGTTCTTC.

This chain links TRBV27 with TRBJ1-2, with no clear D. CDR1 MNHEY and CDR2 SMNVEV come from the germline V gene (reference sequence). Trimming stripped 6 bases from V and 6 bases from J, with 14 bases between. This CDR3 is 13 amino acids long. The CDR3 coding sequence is TGTGCCAGCAGCCCTGTTAAGTTGAATGGCTACACCTTC. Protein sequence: CASSPVKLNGYTF.

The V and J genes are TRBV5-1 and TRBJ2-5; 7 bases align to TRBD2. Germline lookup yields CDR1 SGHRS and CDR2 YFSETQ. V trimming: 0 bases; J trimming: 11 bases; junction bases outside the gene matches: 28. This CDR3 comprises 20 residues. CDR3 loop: CASSLAVIGGGTSFYNEQYF. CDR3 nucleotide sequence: TGCGCCAGCAGCTTGGCGGTCATTGGGGGGGGAACCTCCTTTTACAATGAGCAGTACTTC. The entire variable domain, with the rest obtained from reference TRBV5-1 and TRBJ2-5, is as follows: KAGVTQTPRYLIKTRGQQVTLSCSPISGHRSVSWYQQTPGQGLQFLFEYFSETQRNKGNFPGRFSGRQFSNSRSEMNVSTLELGDSALYLCASSLAVIGGGTSFYNEQYFGPGTRLLVL.

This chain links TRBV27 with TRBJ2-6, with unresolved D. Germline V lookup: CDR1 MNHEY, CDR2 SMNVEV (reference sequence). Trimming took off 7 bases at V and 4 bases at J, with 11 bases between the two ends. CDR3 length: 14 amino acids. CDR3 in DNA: TGTGCCAGCAAAGTCTCGTCAGGGGCCAACGTCCTGACTTTC. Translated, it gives CASKVSSGANVLTF.

The CDR3 region is CASSFSPLAGYEQYF. CDR3 in DNA: TGTGCCAGCAGCTTCTCGCCCTTGGCGGGCTACGAGCAGTACTTC. The chain joins TRBV13 to TRBJ2-5, with TRBD2 as a possible D gene (5 bases). The DNA end is a closer match to TRBJ2-7, so the J assignment may be wrong. The CDR3 consists of 15 residues. The V gene's germline CDR1 is PRHDT and CDR2 FYEKMQ (reference sequence).

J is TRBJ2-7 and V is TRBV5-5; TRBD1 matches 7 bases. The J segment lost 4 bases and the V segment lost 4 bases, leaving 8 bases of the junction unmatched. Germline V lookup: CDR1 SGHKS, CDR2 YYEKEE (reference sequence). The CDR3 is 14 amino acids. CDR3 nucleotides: TGTGCCAGCAGCCCTTGGGACAGCCCGTACGAGCAGTACTTC. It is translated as CASSPWDSPYEQYF. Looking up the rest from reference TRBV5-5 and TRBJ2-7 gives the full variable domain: DAGVTQSPTHLIKTRGQQVTLRCSPISGHKSVSWYQQVLGQGPQFIFQYYEKEERGRGNFPDRFSARQFPNYSSELNVNALLLGDSALYLCASSPWDSPYEQYFGPGTRLTVT.

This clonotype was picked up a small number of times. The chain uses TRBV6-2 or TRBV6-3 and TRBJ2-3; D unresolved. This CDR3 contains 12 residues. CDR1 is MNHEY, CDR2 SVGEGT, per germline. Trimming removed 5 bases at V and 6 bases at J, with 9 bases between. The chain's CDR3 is CASSDPGDTQYF. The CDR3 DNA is TGTGCCAGCAGTGACCCCGGCGATACGCAGTATTTT.

The CDR3 reads CATSREAGATDTQYF. CDR3 coding DNA: TGTGCCACCAGCAGAGAAGCGGGGGCCACAGATACGCAGTATTTT. The chain combines TRBV15 with TRBJ2-3; 8 bases map to TRBD2. CDR3 length: 15 residues. V lost 0 bases and J lost 2; bases outside the gene matches: 1. The germline gives CDR1 LNHNV, CDR2 YYDKDF (reference sequence).

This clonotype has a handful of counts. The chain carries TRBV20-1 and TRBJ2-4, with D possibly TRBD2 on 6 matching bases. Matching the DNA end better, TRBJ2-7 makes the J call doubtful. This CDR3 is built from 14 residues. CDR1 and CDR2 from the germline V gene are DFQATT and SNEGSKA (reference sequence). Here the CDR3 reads CSARVWEDTYEQYF. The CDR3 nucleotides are TGCAGTGCTAGAGTCTGGGAGGACACCTACGAGCAGTACTTC.

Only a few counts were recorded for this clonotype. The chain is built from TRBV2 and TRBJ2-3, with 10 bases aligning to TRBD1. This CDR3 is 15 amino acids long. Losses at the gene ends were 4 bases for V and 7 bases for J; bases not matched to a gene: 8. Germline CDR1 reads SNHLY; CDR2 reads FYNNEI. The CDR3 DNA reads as TGTGCCAGCAGTGTTGAGGACAGGGGGAGTAATACGCAGTATTTT. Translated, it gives CASSVEDRGSNTQYF.